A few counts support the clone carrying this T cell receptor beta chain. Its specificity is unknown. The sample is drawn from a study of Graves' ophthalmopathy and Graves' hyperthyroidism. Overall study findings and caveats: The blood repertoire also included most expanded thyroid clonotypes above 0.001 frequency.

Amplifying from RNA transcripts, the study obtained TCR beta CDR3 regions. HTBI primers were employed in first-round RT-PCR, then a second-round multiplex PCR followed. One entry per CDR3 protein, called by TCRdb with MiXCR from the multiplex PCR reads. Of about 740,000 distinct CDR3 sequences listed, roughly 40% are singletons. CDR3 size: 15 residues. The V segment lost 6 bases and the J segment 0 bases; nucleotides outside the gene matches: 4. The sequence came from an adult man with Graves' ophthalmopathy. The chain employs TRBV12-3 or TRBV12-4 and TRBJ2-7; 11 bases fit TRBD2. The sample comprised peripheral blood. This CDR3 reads CASRHGLAGSYEQYF. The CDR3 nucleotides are TGTGCCAGCAGGCACGGACTAGCGGGCTCCTACGAGCAGTACTTC.